The 15 T cell receptor beta chains given below trace back to one sample, sequenced in a study of blood T cells in healthy people across ages. Through a sample-barcoded 5' primer and a J-beta primer mix, a second PCR was run for roughly 6 to 12 cycles. One entry per CDR3 protein, called by TCRdb with MiXCR from the 5' RACE reads. The sample lists 750,000 to 950,000 distinct CDR3 sequences, about 55% occurring once. The sequenced material came from blood. These receptors all come from a man aged 80 or over in good health.

The chain has TRBV29-1 and TRBJ2-5; D gene uncertain. Trimming took 4 bases from V and 2 from J, leaving 5 bases between them. CDR1 and CDR2 from the germline V gene are SQVTM and ANQGSEA. The CDR3 contains 11 residues. The CDR3 here is CSVVWQETQYF. CDR3 nucleotide sequence: TGCAGCGTTGTTTGGCAAGAGACCCAGTACTTC.

V gene TRBV4-1 combines with J gene TRBJ1-5, with D possibly being TRBD1 (6 bases). Germline V gene lookup returns CDR1 MGHRA and CDR2 YSYEKL. There are 13 residues in the CDR3. With 4 bases removed from V and 7 bases from J, the gap between germline ends came to 11 bases. CDR3 protein: CASSLGGEQPQHF. CDR3 bases: TGCGCCAGCAGCCTAGGGGGGGAACAGCCCCAGCATTTT.

This rearrangement joins TRBV9 to TRBJ1-2; unclear D gene. The V end was cut by 1 base, the J end by 7 bases, with 11 bases between. The CDR3 length is 13 residues. Germline values: CDR1 SGDLS, CDR2 YYNGEE. CDR3 sequence: CASSVIWVGGYTF. CDR3 nucleotide sequence: TGTGCCAGCAGCGTAATTTGGGTTGGTGGCTACACCTTC.

This clonotype showed up just a few times. The chain combines TRBV20-1 with TRBJ1-1; D is undetermined. The germline gives CDR1 DFQATT, CDR2 SNEGSKA (reference sequence). V lost 6 bases and J 3 bases, leaving 14 bases between the germline ends. The CDR3 runs 13 residues. The CDR3 DNA reads as TGCAGTGCACTGGGAGGGCCGGACACTGAAGCTTTCTTT. It encodes CSALGGPDTEAFF.

This clonotype was seen a handful of times. The chain uses TRBV6-4 and TRBJ2-1, with D possibly matching TRBD2 (6 bases). Germline values: CDR1 MRHNA, CDR2 SNTAGT. CDR3 size: 14 residues. The germline V and J ends were trimmed by 7 bases and 3 bases, with 13 bases remaining between them. The CDR3 DNA reads as TGTGCCAGCAAGCCTAGCGACCTCTACAATGAGCAGTTCTTC. This gives the protein CASKPSDLYNEQFF.

The rearrangement uses TRBV6-1 and TRBJ2-1; D possibly corresponds to TRBD2 (5 bases). This CDR3 spans 15 amino acids. CDR1 and CDR2 from the germline V gene are MNHNS and SASEGT. Trimming cost V 8 bases and J 2 bases, with 16 bases left between them. The CDR3: CASWSTDSPYNEQFF. Written as DNA, the CDR3 is TGTGCCAGCTGGTCGACGGACTCTCCCTACAATGAGCAGTTCTTC.

This clonotype was observed a handful of times. The chain recombines TRBV24-1 with TRBJ2-3; TRBD2 aligns across 12 bases. Trimming removed 6 bases from V and 2 bases from J; junction bases left unmatched: 5. Germline V lookup: CDR1 KGHDR, CDR2 SFDVKD. The CDR3 has 16 amino acids. CDR3 coding DNA: TGTGCCACCAGTCTTCGGACTAGCGGGACCACAGATACGCAGTATTTT. Translating it yields CATSLRTSGTTDTQYF.

The gene calls are TRBV5-1 and TRBJ2-3, with no clear D. The germline CDR1 and CDR2 sequences are SGHRS and YFSETQ. The CDR3 runs to 14 residues. Trimming stripped 7 bases from V and 2 bases from J, with 14 bases between. The CDR3 nucleotides are TGCGCCAGCGGTTCGCCTTGGATCACAGATACGCAGTATTTT. Translation: CASGSPWITDTQYF.

The genes are TRBV7-3 and TRBJ2-3; TRBD2 agrees at 7 bases. The V gene end was trimmed by 5 bases and the J gene end by 13 bases; junction bases not matched to a gene: 9. The CDR3 loop spans 12 amino acids. CDR1 SGHTA and CDR2 FQGTGA come from the germline V gene. DNA for the CDR3: TGTGCCAGCAGCCCCCGGGGGGACGACAAGTATTTT. It translates to CASSPRGDDKYF.

The chain joins TRBV6-5 to TRBJ2-4; TRBD1 matches 8 bases. The CDR3 contains 14 residues. The V gene's germline CDR1 is MNHEY and CDR2 SVGAGI. Trimming cost V 5 bases and J 6 bases; bases outside gene matches: 6. As DNA, the CDR3 is TGTGCCAGCAGTGCCAGGGGGCGTGTAAACATTCAGTACTTC. Its protein is CASSARGRVNIQYF.

The chain uses TRBV7-9 and TRBJ2-3; D is perhaps TRBD2 (5 bases). Trimming left V 5 bases short and J 8 bases short, with 14 bases between. Germline lookup yields CDR1 SEHNR and CDR2 FQNEAQ (reference sequence). This CDR3 has 13 amino acids. DNA for the CDR3: TGTGCCAGCAGCCAAGGACCGAGCGGTACGCAGTATTTT. This gives the protein CASSQGPSGTQYF.

This clonotype was detected ten times or more. V is TRBV29-1 and J is TRBJ2-1, with 12 positions matching TRBD2. Unmatched junction bases numbered 9, after V lost 5 bases and J lost 7 bases. The germline gives CDR1 SQVTM, CDR2 ANQGSEA. The CDR3 contains 15 residues. The DNA for the CDR3 is TGCAGCGTTACCATGACTAGCGGGAGACCTAATGAGCAGTTCTTC. It yields the protein CSVTMTSGRPNEQFF.

The genes are TRBV28 and TRBJ2-7, with 12 bases lining up with TRBD1. V lost 6 bases, J lost 0 bases, and 6 bases stayed unmatched. CDR3 length equals 16 residues. CDR1 MDHEN and CDR2 SYDVKM come from the germline V gene. CDR3 nucleotides: TGTGCCAGCAGGGGACAGGGGGCTCTAAGCTCCTACGAGCAGTACTTC. Translating gives CASRGQGALSSYEQYF.

The chain couples TRBV6-1 to TRBJ2-7; D uncertain. Germline CDR1 and CDR2: MNHNS and SASEGT. Trimming pared 0 bases from V and 4 bases from J, leaving 7 bases between. This CDR3 is built from 13 residues. The CDR3 protein is CASSEALLYEQYF. The CDR3 DNA reads as TGTGCCAGCAGTGAAGCGCTTCTGTACGAGCAGTACTTC.

The CDR3 is CASSYSDNQPQHF. The CDR3 nucleotides are TGTGCCAGCAGTTACTCAGACAACCAGCCCCAGCATTTT. V gene TRBV6-5 combines with J gene TRBJ1-5; D uncertain. The CDR3 is 13 amino acids. The ends were cut back, 0 bases at V and 7 bases at J, with 7 bases in the middle. Germline assignment: CDR1 MNHEY and CDR2 SVGAGI.